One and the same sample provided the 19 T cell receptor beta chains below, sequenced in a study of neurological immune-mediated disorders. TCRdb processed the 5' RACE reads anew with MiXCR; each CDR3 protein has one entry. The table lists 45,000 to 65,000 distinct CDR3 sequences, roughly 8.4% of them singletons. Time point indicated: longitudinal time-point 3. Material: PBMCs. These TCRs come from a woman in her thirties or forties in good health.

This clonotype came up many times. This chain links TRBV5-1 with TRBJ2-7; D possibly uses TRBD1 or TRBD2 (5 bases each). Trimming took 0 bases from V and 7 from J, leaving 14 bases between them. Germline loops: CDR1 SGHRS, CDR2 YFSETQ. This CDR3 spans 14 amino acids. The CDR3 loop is CASSLGSLRGEQYF. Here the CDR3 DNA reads TGCGCCAGCAGCTTGGGCTCTTTGAGGGGTGAGCAGTACTTC.

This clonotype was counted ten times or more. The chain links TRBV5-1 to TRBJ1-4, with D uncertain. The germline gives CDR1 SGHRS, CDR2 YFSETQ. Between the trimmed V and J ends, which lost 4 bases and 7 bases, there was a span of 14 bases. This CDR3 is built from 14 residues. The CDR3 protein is CASSVQMNGEKLFF. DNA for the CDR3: TGCGCCAGCAGCGTACAGATGAATGGTGAAAAACTGTTTTTT. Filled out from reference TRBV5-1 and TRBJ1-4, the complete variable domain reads KAGVTQTPRYLIKTRGQQVTLSCSPISGHRSVSWYQQTPGQGLQFLFEYFSETQRNKGNFPGRFSGRQFSNSRSEMNVSTLELGDSALYLCASSVQMNGEKLFFGSGTQLSVL.

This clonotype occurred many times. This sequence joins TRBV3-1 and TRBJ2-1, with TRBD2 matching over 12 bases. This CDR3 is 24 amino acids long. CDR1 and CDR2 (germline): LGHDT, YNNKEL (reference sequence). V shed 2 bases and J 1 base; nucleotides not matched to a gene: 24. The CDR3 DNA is TGTGCCAGCAGCCAAACTTTATTCCCCCGACTAGCGGGAGATGGGGGGGGGTCCTACAATGAGCAGTTCTTC. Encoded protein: CASSQTLFPRLAGDGGGSYNEQFF.

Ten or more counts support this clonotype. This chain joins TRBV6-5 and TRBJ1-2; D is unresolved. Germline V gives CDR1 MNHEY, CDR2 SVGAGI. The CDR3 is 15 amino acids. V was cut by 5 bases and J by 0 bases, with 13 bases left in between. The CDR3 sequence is CASSPPGVPNYGYTF. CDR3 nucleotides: TGTGCCAGCAGTCCTCCGGGTGTCCCTAACTATGGCTACACCTTC.

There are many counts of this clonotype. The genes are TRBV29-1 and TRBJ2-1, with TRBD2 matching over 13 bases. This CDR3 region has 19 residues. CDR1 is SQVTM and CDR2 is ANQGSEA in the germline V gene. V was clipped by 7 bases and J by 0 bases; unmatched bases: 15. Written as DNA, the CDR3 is TGCAGCGCCCATCTGGTGGGACTAGCGGGATCAAACTCCTACAATGAGCAGTTCTTC. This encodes CSAHLVGLAGSNSYNEQFF.

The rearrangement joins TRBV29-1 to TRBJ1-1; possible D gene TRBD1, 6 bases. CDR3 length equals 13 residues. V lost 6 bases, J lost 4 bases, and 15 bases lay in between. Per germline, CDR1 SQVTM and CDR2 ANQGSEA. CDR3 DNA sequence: TGCAGCGTAGATACAGGGTCCGGCACTGAAGCTTTCTTT. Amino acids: CSVDTGSGTEAFF.

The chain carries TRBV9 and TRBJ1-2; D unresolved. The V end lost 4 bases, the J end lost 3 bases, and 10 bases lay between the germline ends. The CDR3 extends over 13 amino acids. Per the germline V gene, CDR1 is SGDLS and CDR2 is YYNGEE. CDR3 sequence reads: CASSSRADYGYTF. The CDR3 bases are TGTGCCAGCAGCTCCCGTGCGGACTATGGCTACACCTTC.

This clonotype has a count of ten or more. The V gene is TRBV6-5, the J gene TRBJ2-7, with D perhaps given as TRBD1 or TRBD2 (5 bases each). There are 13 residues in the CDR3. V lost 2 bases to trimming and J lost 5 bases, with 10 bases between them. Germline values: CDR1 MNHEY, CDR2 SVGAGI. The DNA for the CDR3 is TGTGCCAGCAGTTACGGGGGTTCAAACGAGCAGTACTTC. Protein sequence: CASSYGGSNEQYF.

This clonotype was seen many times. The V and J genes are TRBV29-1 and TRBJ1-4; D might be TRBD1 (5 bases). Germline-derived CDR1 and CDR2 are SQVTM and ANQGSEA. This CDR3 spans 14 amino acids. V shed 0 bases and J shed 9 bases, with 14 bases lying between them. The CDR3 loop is CSVEDRQEGKKLFF. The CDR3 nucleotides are TGCAGCGTTGAAGATCGGCAGGAGGGGAAAAAACTGTTTTTT.

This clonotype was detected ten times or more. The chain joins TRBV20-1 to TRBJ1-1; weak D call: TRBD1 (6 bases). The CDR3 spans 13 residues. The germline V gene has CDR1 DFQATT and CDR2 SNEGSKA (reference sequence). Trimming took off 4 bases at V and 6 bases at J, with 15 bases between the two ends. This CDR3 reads CSATRTAASEAFF. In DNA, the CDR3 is TGCAGTGCTACCCGGACAGCTGCATCTGAAGCTTTCTTT.

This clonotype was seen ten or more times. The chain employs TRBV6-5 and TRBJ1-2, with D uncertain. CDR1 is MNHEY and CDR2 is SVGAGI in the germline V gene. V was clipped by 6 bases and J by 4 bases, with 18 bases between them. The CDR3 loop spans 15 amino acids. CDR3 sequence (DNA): TGTGCCAGCAGCCCGACATGGCATACATTCTATGGCTACACCTTC. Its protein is CASSPTWHTFYGYTF.

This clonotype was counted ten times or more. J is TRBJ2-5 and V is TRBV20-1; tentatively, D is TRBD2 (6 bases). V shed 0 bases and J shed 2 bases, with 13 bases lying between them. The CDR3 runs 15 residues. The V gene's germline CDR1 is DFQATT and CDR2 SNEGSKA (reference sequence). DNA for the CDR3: TGCAGTGCTAGAGATAAACTAGCTGTACAAGAGACCCAGTACTTC. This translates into CSARDKLAVQETQYF.

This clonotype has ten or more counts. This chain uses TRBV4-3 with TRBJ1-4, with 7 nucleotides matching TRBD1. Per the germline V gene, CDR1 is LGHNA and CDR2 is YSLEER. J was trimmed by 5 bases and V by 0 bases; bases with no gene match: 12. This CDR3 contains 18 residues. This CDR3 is CASSQDRHRGTSNEKLFF. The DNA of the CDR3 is TGCGCCAGCAGCCAAGATCGGCACAGGGGAACAAGCAATGAAAAACTGTTTTTT.

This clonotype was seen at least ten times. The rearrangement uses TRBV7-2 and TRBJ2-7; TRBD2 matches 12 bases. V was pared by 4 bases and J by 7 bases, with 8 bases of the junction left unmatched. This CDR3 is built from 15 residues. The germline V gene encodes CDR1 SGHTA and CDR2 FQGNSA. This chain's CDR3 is CASSWTSGVESEQYF. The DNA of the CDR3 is TGTGCCAGCAGCTGGACTAGCGGGGTCGAATCTGAGCAGTACTTC.

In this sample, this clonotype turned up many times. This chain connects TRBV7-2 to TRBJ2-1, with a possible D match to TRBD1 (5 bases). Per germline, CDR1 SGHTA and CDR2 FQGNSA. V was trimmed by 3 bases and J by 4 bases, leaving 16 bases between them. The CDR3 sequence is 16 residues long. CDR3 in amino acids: CASSLGLGLGYNEQFF. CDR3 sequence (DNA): TGTGCCAGCAGCTTGGGTTTGGGGCTAGGGTACAATGAGCAGTTCTTC.

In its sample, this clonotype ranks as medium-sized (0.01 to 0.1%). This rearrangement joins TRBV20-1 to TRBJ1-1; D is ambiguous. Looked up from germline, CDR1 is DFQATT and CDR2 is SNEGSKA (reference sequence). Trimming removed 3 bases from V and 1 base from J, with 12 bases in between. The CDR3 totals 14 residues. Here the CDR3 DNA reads TGCAGTGCTAGTATCCCGGGTCGGAACACTGAAGCTTTCTTT. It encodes CSASIPGRNTEAFF.

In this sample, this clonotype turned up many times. Here the CDR3 DNA reads TGCAGCGTCTCCCGTGCCCTTGAAGCTTTCTTT. Amino acid sequence: CSVSRALEAFF. The V gene is TRBV29-1, the J gene TRBJ1-1; no reliable D call. The CDR3 runs to 11 residues. Germline CDR1 SQVTM, CDR2 ANQGSEA. The ends were cut back, 6 bases at V and 7 bases at J, with 12 bases in the middle.

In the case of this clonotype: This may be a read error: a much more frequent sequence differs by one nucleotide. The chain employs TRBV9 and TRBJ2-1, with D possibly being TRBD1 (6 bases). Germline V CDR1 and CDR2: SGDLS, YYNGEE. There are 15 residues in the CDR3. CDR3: CASSVAGAGYNERFF. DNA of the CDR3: TGTGCCAGCAGCGTAGCAGGGGCGGGTTACAATGAGCGGTTCTTC.

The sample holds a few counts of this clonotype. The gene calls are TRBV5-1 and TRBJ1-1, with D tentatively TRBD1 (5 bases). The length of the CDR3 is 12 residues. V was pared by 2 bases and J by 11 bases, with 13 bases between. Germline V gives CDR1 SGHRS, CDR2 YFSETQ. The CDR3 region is CASSFKGEGAFF. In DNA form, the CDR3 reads TGCGCCAGCAGCTTCAAGGGAGAGGGGGCTTTCTTT.